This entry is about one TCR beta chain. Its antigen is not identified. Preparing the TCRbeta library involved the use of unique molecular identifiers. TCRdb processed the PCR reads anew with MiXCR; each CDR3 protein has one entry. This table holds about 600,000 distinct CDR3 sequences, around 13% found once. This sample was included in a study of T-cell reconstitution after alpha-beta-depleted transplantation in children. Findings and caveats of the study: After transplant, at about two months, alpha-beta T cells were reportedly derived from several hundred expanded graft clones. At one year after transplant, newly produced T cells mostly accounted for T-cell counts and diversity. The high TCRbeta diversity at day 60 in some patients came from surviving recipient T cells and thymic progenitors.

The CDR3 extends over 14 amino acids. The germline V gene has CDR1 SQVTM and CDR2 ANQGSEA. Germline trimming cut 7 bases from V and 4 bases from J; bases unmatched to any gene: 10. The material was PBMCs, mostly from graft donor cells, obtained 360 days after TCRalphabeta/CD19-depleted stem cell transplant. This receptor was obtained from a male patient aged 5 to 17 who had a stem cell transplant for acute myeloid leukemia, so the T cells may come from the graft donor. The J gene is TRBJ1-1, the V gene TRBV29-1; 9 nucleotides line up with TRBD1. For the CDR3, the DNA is TGCAGCGCACGACAGGGGGTTTGGAGCACTGAAGCTTTCTTT. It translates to CSARQGVWSTEAFF.